This passage covers 3 T cell receptor beta chains from one sample sequenced in a study of CD8 T cells in ankylosing spondylitis. TCRdb processed the 5' RACE reads anew with MiXCR; each CDR3 protein has one entry. The sample lists about 130,000 distinct CDR3 sequences, around 6.6% seen once, with 9.5% to 15% in the top ten. Sequencing used blood, either unsorted or a sorted T cell fraction (not recorded which). The receptors were sampled from a female donor with ankylosing spondylitis or in good health (not recorded which).

The rearrangement joins TRBV9 to TRBJ1-1; D not certain. Germline CDR1 and CDR2: SGDLS and YYNGEE. V lost 0 bases to trimming and J lost 11 bases, with 14 bases between them. This CDR3 is 13 amino acids long. CDR3: CASSVGQFEMAFF. The CDR3, as DNA: TGTGCCAGCAGCGTAGGGCAGTTTGAGATGGCTTTCTTT.

This clonotype has more than one count but fewer than ten. V and J are TRBV12-3 or TRBV12-4 and TRBJ1-2; TRBD1 is a possible D gene (6 bases). CDR3 length: 15 residues. The V and J ends lost 7 bases and 6 bases respectively, with 21 bases between them. The DNA for the CDR3 is TGTGCCAGCACCAGGGGCGAGGTCAGATGGAATGGCTACACCTTC. It codes for CASTRGEVRWNGYTF.

This clonotype has at least ten counts. The chain is built from TRBV24-1 and TRBJ1-2, with TRBD1 matching 9 bases. Unmatched junction bases numbered 4, after V lost 4 bases and J lost 5 bases. Germline CDR1 KGHDR, CDR2 SFDVKD. The length of the CDR3 is 14 residues. CDR3 in DNA: TGTGCCACCAGTGACACGACAGGGGGGTATGGCTACACCTTC. It translates to CATSDTTGGYGYTF.